This TCR beta chain came from a study of OX40 agonist ivuxolimab in advanced cancers. Whole-study context: Patients treated during dose escalation were battling hepatocellular carcinoma, melanoma, renal cell or head and neck cancer. Three patients had partial responses: one hepatocellular carcinoma, two cutaneous melanoma.

The table came from immunoSEQ multiplex PCR; TCRdb's copy has only in-frame clones and leaves some out. The sample records tens of thousands of clones, about 86% being singletons. On this clone: Its antigen is not identified.

Blood samples were obtained at baseline, cycle 4 day 1, and cycle 7 day 1. Study-wide results and caveats: Some patients who did not respond also had low normalized T-cell clonal expansion.

The clonotype originates from an adult with an advanced solid tumor such as melanoma, head and neck, liver or kidney cancer. This sample comprised CD4+ or CD8+ T cells sorted from blood, obtained in a trial of the OX40 agonist ivuxolimab.

CDR3 sequence reads: CASSLAVTSGGEQFF. The CDR3 nucleotides read TGCGCCAGCAGCTTGGCCGTAACTAGCGGGGGAGAGCAGTTCTTC. J is TRBJ2-1 and V is TRBV5-1; 11 bases agree with TRBD2. Germline V CDR1 and CDR2: SGHRS, YFSETQ. The V gene end was trimmed by 0 bases and the J gene end by 10 bases; junction bases not matched to a gene: 6. The CDR3 is 15 residues long.